The 5 T cell receptor beta chains listed next were all sequenced from one sample in a study of blood T cell repertoires in COVID-19. TCRdb keeps only in-frame clones here, not all; method: immunoSEQ multiplex PCR. The table records 150,000 to 200,000 clones, 80% to 90% of them present only once. The specimen sequenced was peripheral blood. Receptors were obtained from a woman in her 70s with COVID-19, enrolled during active disease.

V is TRBV9 and J is TRBJ1-2, with TRBD1 matching 10 bases. Per the germline V gene, CDR1 is SGDLS and CDR2 is YYNGEE. V trimming: 7 bases; J trimming: 2 bases; junction bases outside the gene matches: 11. This CDR3 is built from 16 residues. The CDR3 DNA reads as TGTGCCAGCGAAAAGGGACAGGGGCTTGGGAACTATGGCTACACCTTC. Protein: CASEKGQGLGNYGYTF.

This chain links TRBV6-5 with TRBJ2-3; TRBD2 agrees at 7 bases. Looked up from germline, CDR1 is MNHEY and CDR2 is SVGAGI. The V gene end was trimmed by 7 bases and the J gene end by 3 bases; junction bases not matched to a gene: 10. The CDR3 runs 15 residues. This CDR3 reads CASTGTGGQTDTQYF. CDR3 in DNA: TGTGCCAGCACCGGGACGGGGGGTCAAACAGATACGCAGTATTTT.

This chain uses TRBV6-4 with TRBJ1-3; D unclear. Trimming left V 5 bases short and J 0 bases short, with 11 bases between. CDR1 MRHNA and CDR2 SNTAGT come from the germline V gene. The CDR3 is made up of 15 amino acids. CDR3 nucleotide sequence: TGTGCCAGCAGTCCAACACCGAACTCTGGAAACACCATATATTTT. Translation gives CASSPTPNSGNTIYF.

The chain joins TRBV6-2 or TRBV6-3 to TRBJ1-2; the D is unclear. CDR1 and CDR2 (germline): MNHEY, SVGEGT. This CDR3 spans 15 amino acids. V was clipped by 4 bases and J by 4 bases, with 16 bases between them. In DNA, the CDR3 is TGTGCCAGCAGTTCCGGGCCCAGGCGGGGCTATGGCTACACCTTC. Amino acids: CASSSGPRRGYGYTF.

The chain is built from TRBV7-2 and TRBJ1-2; the D gene is possibly TRBD1 (5 bases). Trimming pared 10 bases from V and 3 bases from J, leaving 18 bases between. Germline CDR1 reads SGHTA; CDR2 reads FQGNSA. The CDR3 runs 14 residues. The CDR3 here is CAILSRGAHYGYTF. The CDR3 nucleotides are TGTGCCATCCTTTCGCGGGGCGCACACTATGGCTACACCTTC.